A selection of T cell receptor beta chains follows, all from one sample in a study of blood T cell repertoires in COVID-19. Only in-frame clones appear in the TCRdb table, and some are missing; sequencing was by immunoSEQ multiplex PCR. The table shows roughly 220,000 clones, with about 88% occurring only once. Sequenced input: peripheral blood. These receptors originate from a woman aged 45-65 years with COVID-19, enrolled during active disease. Both conserved end residues are part of each CDR3. A D gene is named only where the DNA matches it firmly. Clone size is stated in some rows and not others, as once, few, many or a class when expanded.

j_call,v_call,d_call,clone_size,cdr3_aa,cdr3_nt
TRBJ2-1,TRBV11-2,TRBD1,.,CASSLGRGQSYNEQFF,TGTGCCAGCAGCTTAGGCAGGGGGCAATCCTACAATGAGCAGTTCTTC
TRBJ1-2,TRBV5-5,.,.,CASSATTGPVYGYTF,TGTGCCAGCAGCGCCACGACAGGTCCCGTCTATGGCTACACCTTC
TRBJ1-2,TRBV11-2,.,.,CASSPGLSGAANYGYTF,TGTGCCAGCAGCCCTGGACTCTCAGGGGCGGCTAACTATGGCTACACCTTC
TRBJ2-3,TRBV5-1,.,.,CASSFPTTDTQYF,TGCGCCAGCAGCTTCCCTACTACAGATACGCAGTATTTT
TRBJ1-2,TRBV6-5,TRBD1,.,CASSYLRTGGGYTF,TGTGCCAGCAGTTACCTGCGGACAGGAGGTGGCTACACCTTC
TRBJ1-5,TRBV19,.,.,CASSIERQIDQPQHF,TGTGCCAGTAGTATAGAGAGGCAGATCGATCAGCCCCAGCATTTT
TRBJ2-3,TRBV5-4,TRBD2,.,CASSFGLAGPGSTQYF,TGTGCCAGCAGCTTCGGACTAGCGGGGCCTGGGAGTACGCAGTATTTT
TRBJ1-3,TRBV12-3/TRBV12-4,.,.,CASTLRSGNTIYF,TGTGCCAGCACCCTTAGATCTGGAAACACCATATATTTT
TRBJ1-6,TRBV7-8,TRBD1,.,CASSWPGQGARGNSPLHF,TGTGCCAGCAGCTGGCCGGGACAGGGGGCTCGTGGTAATTCACCCCTCCACTTT
TRBJ2-1,TRBV2,TRBD2,.,CASSVAGLSVF,TGTGCCAGCAGTGTAGCGGGGCTGTCGGTCTTC
TRBJ2-1,TRBV2,TRBD2,.,CASSEARSSGGRSEQFF,TGTGCCAGCAGTGAAGCGCGTAGTAGCGGGGGACGAAGTGAGCAGTTCTTC
TRBJ1-5,TRBV24-1,.,.,CATSDLSNQPQHF,TGTGCCACCAGTGATTTGTCGAATCAGCCCCAGCATTTT
TRBJ1-1,TRBV28,.,once,CASSRGTEAFF,TGTGCCAGCAGCCGGGGGACTGAAGCTTTCTTT